This T cell receptor (beta chain) was found in a study of technical replicates of blood from a handful of donors. The table came from immunoSEQ multiplex PCR; TCRdb's copy has only in-frame clones and leaves some out. Altogether tens of thousands of clones are present, roughly nine tenths being singletons, with the ten largest covering roughly 4.5%. The CDR3 runs to 12 residues. Trimming took off 7 bases at V and 7 bases at J, with 14 bases between the two ends. Germline CDR1 reads SQVTM; CDR2 reads ANQGSEA. Sequencing was performed on PBMCs. The TCR sequence derives from a human donor in good health. Some clones in this sample may be carry-over from other donors' samples. The chain recombines TRBV29-1 with TRBJ2-1; tentative D call: TRBD1 (6 bases). The CDR3 here is CSAGGGWNEQFF. Written as DNA, the CDR3 is TGCAGCGCTGGGGGCGGTTGGAATGAGCAGTTCTTC.